The clone carrying this TCR beta chain was recorded many times. Its antigen is still unknown. Germline CDR1 reads SGHTA; CDR2 reads FQGNSA. The V end lost 5 bases, the J end lost 8 bases, and 13 bases lay between the germline ends. The CDR3 runs 14 residues. This entry is derived from a study of T cell repertoires in cytomegalovirus infection. Across the study: Public TCR beta signature analysis indicated the presence of both CMV infection and matching HLA type.

TCRdb called the reads again in MiXCR, with one record for every CDR3 protein. The sample yields hundreds of thousands of distinct CDR3 sequences, 30% to 35% seen once. Findings and caveats of the study: Cumulative public TCR beta family frequency identified CMV carriers with the relevant HLA.

The clonotype comes from a human donor in good health (CMV status not recorded). Some clones in this sample may be carry-over from other donors' samples. The input for sequencing was cultured PBMCs, taken from culture after CMV antigen stimulation. V and J are TRBV7-2 and TRBJ1-6, with D possibly TRBD1 on 6 matching bases. CDR3 coding DNA: TGTGCCAGCAGCAAACAGGGTGGAGATTCACCCCTCCACTTT. Translating it yields CASSKQGGDSPLHF.